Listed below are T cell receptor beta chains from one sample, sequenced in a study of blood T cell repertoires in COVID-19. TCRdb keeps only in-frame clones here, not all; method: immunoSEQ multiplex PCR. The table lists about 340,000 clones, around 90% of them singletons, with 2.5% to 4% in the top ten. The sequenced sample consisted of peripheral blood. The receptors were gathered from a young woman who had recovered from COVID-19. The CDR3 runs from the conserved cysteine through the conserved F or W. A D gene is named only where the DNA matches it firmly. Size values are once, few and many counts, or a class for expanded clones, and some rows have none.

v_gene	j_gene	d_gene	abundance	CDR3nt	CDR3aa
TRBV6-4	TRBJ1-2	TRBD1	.	TGTGCCAGCAGTGACACAGGGGCCAGGGATTATGGCTACACCTTC	CASSDTGARDYGYTF
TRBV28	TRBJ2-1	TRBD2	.	TGTGCCAGCAGTTTAATTGGGACTAGCGGGGGTACCTACAATGAGCAGTTCTTC	CASSLIGTSGGTYNEQFF
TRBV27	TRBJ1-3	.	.	TGTGCCAGCAGTTTATCGTTCGGGGGACTTCAGGCTGGAAACACCATATATTTT	CASSLSFGGLQAGNTIYF
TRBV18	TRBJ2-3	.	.	TGTGCCAGCTCACCACCGCGGGCGACCACAGATACGCAGTATTTT	CASSPPRATTDTQYF
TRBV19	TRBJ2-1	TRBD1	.	TGTGCCAGTAGCAAAGGGACAGCCTACAATGAGCAGTTCTTC	CASSKGTAYNEQFF
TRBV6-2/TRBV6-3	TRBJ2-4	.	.	TGTGCCAGCAGTTACGAACACCCAGAAAACATTCAGTACTTC	CASSYEHPENIQYF
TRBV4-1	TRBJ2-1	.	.	TGCGCCAGCAGCCCGCAGGAGGGAGGTCTCAATGAGCAGTTCTTC	CASSPQEGGLNEQFF
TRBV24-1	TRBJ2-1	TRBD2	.	TGTGCCACCAGTGACTCCACTAGCGGGAGGGCCGGGTACAATGAGCAGTTCTTC	CATSDSTSGRAGYNEQFF
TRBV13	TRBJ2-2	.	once	TGTGCCAGCGCCGATAGGCCTCCGGGCACCGGGGAGCTGTTTTTT	CASADRPPGTGELFF
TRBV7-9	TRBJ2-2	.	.	TGTGCCAGCAGCTCTGTAAGGGTGGACAAGACGAACACCGGGGAGCTGTTTTTT	CASSSVRVDKTNTGELFF
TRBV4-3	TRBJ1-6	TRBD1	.	TGCGCCAGCAGCCCAAAGGTCGGGACAGGAACGAGCTCCTATAATTCACCCCTCCACTTT	CASSPKVGTGTSSYNSPLHF
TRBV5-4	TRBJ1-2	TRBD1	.	TGTGCCAGCAGCCCCGGGACAGGGACAAACTATGGCTACACCTTC	CASSPGTGTNYGYTF
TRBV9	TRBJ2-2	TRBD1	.	TGTGCCAGCAGCCAAGGGACAGGGGAGGTCGGGGAGCTGTTTTTT	CASSQGTGEVGELFF
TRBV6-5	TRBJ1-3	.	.	TGTGCCAGCAGATTCCTCAGGCAGTCTGGAAACACCATATATTTT	CASRFLRQSGNTIYF
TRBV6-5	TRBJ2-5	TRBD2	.	TGTGCCAGCAGTTACCCCGGGGGAGGGGCCGAAGAGACCCAGTACTTC	CASSYPGGGAEETQYF
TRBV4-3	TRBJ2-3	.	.	TGCGCCAGCAGCCACTCAACCCCGACAGGAGTTATTGCCACAGATACGCAGTATTTT	CASSHSTPTGVIATDTQYF
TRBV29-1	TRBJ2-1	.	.	TGCAGCGTTGAAGCTCCCAGCGGCTATTACAATGAGCAGTTCTTC	CSVEAPSGYYNEQFF
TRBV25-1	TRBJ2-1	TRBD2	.	TGTGCCAGCGGTCCCCACGGTAGCGGGAGCTACAATGAGCAGTTCTTC	CASGPHGSGSYNEQFF
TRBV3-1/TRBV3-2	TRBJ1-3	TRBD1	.	TGTGCCAGCAGGATGACAGGGGAATCCCCCGGAAACACCATATATTTT	CASRMTGESPGNTIYF
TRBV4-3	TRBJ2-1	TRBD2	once	TGCGCCAGCAGCCAAGTGGTAGCGGGTTATGAGCAGTTCTTC	CASSQVVAGYEQFF
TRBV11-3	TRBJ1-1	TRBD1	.	TGTGCCAGCAGCCTGGGTGGGCAGGGGGGTACTGAAGCTTTCTTT	CASSLGGQGGTEAFF
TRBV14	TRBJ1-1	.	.	TGTGCCAGCAGCCAAGATCCGGTTGTGAACACTGAAGCTTTCTTT	CASSQDPVVNTEAFF
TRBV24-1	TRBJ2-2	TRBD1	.	TGTGCCACCAGTGACCCCGGGACAGGGGGCACCGGGGAGCTGTTTTTT	CATSDPGTGGTGELFF
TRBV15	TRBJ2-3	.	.	TGTGCCACCAGCAGAGATTCCAGAACCACAGATACGCAGTATTTT	CATSRDSRTTDTQYF
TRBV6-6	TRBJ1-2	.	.	TGTGCCAGCAGTCCCGGGGATGGCTACACCTTC	CASSPGDGYTF
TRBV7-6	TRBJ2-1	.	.	TGTGCCAGCAGCCGAAGGGGGATGAGAGAGTTCAGCTCCTACAATGAGCAGTTCTTC	CASSRRGMREFSSYNEQFF
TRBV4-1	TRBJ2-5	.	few	TGCGCCAGCAGCCAAGTTTCCGGGGGTCGCCAAGAGACCCAGTACTTC	CASSQVSGGRQETQYF
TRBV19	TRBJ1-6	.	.	TGTGCCAGTAGTATCGGGCGGAGCCGGGGGTCACCCCTCCACTTT	CASSIGRSRGSPLHF
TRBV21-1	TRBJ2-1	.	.	TGTGCCAGCAGCACCCTCCTCTTCTTCGGGTCGGACTACAATGAGCAGTTCTTC	CASSTLLFFGSDYNEQFF
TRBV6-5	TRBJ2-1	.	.	TGTGCCAGCAGGCCGGACAGGAGGGGCTACAATGAGCAGTTCTTC	CASRPDRRGYNEQFF
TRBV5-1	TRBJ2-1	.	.	TGCGCCAGCAGCTGGACTGGAGCTGAGCAGTTCTTC	CASSWTGAEQFF
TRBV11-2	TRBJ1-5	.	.	TGTGCCAGCAGCAGTGGGGGAGGGGGCAATCAGCCCCAGCATTTT	CASSSGGGGNQPQHF